This T cell receptor beta chain appears in the sequencing data of a study of response to subunit inactivated influenza vaccine. This clonotype was seen at least ten times. CDR3 length: 14 amino acids. With V trimmed by 6 bases and J by 6 bases, 3 bases remained unmatched. TCRdb re-called the RT-PCR reads through MiXCR, storing one row per CDR3 protein. The sample yields 550,000 to 800,000 distinct CDR3 sequences, about 15% seen once. The gene calls are TRBV12-3 or TRBV12-4 and TRBJ1-6; 9 bases match TRBD1. The clonotype originates from a man aged 45-65 years who received an inactivated influenza vaccine. The input for sequencing was PBMCs from blood, taken 14 days before vaccination. CDR3 protein: CASRLTGGNSPLHF. Written as DNA, the CDR3 is TGTGCCAGCAGGCTGACAGGGGGTAATTCACCCCTCCACTTT.